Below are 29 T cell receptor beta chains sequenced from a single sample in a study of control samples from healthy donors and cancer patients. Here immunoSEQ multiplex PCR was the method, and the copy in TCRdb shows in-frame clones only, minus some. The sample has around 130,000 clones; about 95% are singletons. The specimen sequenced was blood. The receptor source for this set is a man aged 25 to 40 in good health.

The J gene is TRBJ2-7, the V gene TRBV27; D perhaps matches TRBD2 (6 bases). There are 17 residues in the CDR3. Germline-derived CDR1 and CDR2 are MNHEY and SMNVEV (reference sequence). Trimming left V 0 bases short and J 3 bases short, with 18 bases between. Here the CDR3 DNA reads TGTGCCAGCAGTTTATCGGGGGGAGCAGGGAGTCGCTACGAGCAGTACTTC. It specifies CASSLSGGAGSRYEQYF.

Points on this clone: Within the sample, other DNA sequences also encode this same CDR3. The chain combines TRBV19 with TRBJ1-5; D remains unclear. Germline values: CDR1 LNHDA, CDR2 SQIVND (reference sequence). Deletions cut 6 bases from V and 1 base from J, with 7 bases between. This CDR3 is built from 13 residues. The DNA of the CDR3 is TGTGCCAGTAGACAAGGAAGCAATCAGCCCCAGCATTTT. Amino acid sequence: CASRQGSNQPQHF. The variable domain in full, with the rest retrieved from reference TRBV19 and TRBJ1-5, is DGGITQSPKYLFRKEGQNVTLSCEQNLNHDAMYWYRQDPGQGLRLIYYSQIVNDFQKGDIAEGYSVSREKKESFPLTVTSAQKNPTAFYLCASRQGSNQPQHFGDGTRLSIL.

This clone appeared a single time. CDR3 sequence (DNA): TGCGCCAGCAGTCGCTCCTACGAGCAGTACTTC. This sequence encodes CASSRSYEQYF. The genes are TRBV23-1 and TRBJ2-7; D ambiguous. TRBV23-1 belongs to the ORF category, with a function that is uncertain. The CDR3 is made up of 11 amino acids. V dropped 4 bases and J dropped 0 bases, with 1 base sitting between them.

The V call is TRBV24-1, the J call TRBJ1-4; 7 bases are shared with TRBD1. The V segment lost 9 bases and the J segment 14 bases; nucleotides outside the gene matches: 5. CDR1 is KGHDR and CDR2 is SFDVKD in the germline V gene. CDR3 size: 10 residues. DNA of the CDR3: TGTGCCACCGTTGGACAGGCTCTGTTTTTT. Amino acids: CATVGQALFF.

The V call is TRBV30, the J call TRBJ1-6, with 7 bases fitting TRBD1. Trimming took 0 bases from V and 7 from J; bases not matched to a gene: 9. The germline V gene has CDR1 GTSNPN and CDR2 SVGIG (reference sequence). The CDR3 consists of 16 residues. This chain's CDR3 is CAWSVPVGQRNSPLHF. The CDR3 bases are TGTGCCTGGAGTGTACCGGTGGGACAGAGGAATTCACCCCTCCACTTT.

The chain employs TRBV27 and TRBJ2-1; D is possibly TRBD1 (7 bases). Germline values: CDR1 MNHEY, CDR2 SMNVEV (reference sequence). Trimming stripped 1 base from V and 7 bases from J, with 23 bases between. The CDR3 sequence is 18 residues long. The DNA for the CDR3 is TGTGCCAGCAGTTTATATGGGACCTACAGGGGTGGAGGGAATGAGCAGTTCTTC. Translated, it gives CASSLYGTYRGGGNEQFF.

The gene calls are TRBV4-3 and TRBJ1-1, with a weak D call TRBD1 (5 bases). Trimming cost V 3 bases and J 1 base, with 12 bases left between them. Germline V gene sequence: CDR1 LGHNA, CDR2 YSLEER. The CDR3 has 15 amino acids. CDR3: CASSHGTGKNTEAFF. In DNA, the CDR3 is TGCGCCAGCAGCCATGGGACGGGGAAGAACACTGAAGCTTTCTTT.

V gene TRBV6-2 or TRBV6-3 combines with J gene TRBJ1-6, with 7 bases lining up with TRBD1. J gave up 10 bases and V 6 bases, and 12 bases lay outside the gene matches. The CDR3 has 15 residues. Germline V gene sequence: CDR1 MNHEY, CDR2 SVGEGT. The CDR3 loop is CASSPTGEVRSPLHF. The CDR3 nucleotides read TGTGCCAGCAGCCCTACAGGGGAAGTTAGGTCACCCCTCCACTTT.

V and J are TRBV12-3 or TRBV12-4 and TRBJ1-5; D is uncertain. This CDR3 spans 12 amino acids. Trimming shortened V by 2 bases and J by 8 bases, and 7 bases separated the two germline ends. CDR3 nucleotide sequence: TGTGCCAGCAGTTTATCGGGAAAGCCCCAGCATTTT. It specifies CASSLSGKPQHF.

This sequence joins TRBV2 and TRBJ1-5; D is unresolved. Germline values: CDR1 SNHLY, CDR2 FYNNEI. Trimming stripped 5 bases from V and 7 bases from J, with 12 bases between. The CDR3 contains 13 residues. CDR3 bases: TGTGCCAGCAGTAGCCTAGAGAGACAGCCCCAGCATTTT. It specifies CASSSLERQPQHF.

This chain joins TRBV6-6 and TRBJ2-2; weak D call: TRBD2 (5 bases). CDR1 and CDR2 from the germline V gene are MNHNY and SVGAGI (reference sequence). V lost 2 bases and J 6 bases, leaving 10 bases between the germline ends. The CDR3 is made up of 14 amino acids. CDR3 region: CASSYDQRAGELFF. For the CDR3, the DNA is TGTGCCAGCAGTTACGACCAGAGGGCCGGGGAGCTGTTTTTT.

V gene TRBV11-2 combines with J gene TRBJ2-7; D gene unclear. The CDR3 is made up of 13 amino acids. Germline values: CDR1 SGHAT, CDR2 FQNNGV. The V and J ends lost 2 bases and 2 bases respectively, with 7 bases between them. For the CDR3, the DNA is TGTGCCAGCAGCTTAACCAGGACCTACGAGCAGTACTTC. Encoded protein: CASSLTRTYEQYF.

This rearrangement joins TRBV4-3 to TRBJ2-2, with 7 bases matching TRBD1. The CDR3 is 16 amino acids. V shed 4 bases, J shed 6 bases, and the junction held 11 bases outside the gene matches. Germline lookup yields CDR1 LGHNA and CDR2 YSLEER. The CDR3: CASSLSWNRGSGELFF. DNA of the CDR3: TGCGCCAGCAGCCTAAGCTGGAACAGGGGATCCGGGGAGCTGTTTTTT.

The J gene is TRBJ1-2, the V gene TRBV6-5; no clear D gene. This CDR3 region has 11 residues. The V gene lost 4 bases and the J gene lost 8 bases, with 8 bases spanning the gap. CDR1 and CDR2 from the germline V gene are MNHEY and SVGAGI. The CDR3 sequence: CASSSRVGYTF. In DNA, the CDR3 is TGTGCCAGCAGTTCCCGCGTCGGCTACACCTTC.

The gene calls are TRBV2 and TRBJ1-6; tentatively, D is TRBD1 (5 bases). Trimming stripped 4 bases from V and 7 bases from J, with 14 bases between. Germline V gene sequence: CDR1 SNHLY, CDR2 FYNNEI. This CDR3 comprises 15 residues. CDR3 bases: TGTGCCAGCAGTGCAGGACGCGGGGGGAATTCACCCCTCCACTTT. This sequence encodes CASSAGRGGNSPLHF.

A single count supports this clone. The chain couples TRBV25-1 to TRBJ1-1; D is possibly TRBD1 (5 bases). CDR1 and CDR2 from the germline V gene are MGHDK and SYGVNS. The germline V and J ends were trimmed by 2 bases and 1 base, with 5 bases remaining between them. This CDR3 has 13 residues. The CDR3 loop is CASSEGTNTEAFF. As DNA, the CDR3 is TGTGCCAGCAGTGAAGGGACGAACACTGAAGCTTTCTTT.

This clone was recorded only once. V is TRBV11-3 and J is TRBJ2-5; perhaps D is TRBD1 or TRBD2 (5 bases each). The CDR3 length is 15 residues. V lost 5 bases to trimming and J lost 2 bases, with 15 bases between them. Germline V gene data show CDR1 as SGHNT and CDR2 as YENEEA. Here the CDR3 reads CASSLGAAVQETQYF. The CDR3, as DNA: TGTGCCAGCAGCCTAGGGGCAGCGGTTCAAGAGACCCAGTACTTC.

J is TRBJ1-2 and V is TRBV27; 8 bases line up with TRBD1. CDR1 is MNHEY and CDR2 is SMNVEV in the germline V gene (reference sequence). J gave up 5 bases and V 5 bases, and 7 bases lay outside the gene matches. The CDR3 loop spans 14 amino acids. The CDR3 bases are TGTGCCAGCAGTGACAGGGGCGTAGGATATGGCTACACCTTC. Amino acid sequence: CASSDRGVGYGYTF.

The CDR3 nucleotides are TGTGCCAGCAGCCCAGGACTAGCGGTTGAGCAGTTCTTC. Its protein is CASSPGLAVEQFF. V and J are TRBV7-9 and TRBJ2-1; 10 bases match TRBD2. J lost 9 bases, V lost 5 bases, and 4 bases had no gene match. This CDR3 contains 13 residues. Germline V gene sequence: CDR1 SEHNR, CDR2 FQNEAQ (reference sequence). The full variable domain, completed using reference TRBV7-9 and TRBJ2-1, is DTGVSQNPRHKITKRGQNVTFRCDPISEHNRLYWYRQTLGQGPEFLTYFQNEAQLEKSRLLSDRFSAERPKGSFSTLEIQRTEQGDSAMYLCASSPGLAVEQFFGPGTRLTVL.

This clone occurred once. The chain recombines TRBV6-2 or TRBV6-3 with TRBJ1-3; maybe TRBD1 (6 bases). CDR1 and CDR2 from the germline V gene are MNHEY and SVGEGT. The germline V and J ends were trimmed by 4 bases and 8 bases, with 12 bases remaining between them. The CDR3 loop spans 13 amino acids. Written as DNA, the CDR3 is TGTGCCAGCAGTTCGACAGGTCGACACACCATATATTTT. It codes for CASSSTGRHTIYF.

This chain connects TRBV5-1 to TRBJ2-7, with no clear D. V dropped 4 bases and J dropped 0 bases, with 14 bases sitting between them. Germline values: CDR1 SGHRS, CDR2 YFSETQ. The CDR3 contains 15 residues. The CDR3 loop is CASSPPASYSYEQYF. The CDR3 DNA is TGCGCCAGCAGCCCCCCGGCGTCCTACTCCTACGAGCAGTACTTC.

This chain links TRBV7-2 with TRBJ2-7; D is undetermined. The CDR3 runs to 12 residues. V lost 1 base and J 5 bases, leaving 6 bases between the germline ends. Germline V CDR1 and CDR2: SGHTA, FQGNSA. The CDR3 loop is CASSLETNEQYF. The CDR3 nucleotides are TGTGCCAGCAGCTTAGAGACGAACGAGCAGTACTTC.

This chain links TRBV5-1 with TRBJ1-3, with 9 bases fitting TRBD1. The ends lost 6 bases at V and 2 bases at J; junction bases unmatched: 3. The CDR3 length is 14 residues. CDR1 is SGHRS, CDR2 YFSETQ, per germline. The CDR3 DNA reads TGCGCCAGCACCCGGACAGGGGCTGGAAACACCATATATTTT. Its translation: CASTRTGAGNTIYF.

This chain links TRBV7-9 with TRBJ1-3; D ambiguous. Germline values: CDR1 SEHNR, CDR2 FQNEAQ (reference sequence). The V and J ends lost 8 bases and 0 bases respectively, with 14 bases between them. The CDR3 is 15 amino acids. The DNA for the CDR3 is TGTGCCAGCTCTTCGACTGGACGCTCTGGAAACACCATATATTTT. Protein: CASSSTGRSGNTIYF.

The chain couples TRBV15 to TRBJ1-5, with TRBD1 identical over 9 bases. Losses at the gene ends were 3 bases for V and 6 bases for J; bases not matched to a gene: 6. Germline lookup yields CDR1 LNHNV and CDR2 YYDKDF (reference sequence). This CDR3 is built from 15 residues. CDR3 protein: CATSSPGTGRQPQHF. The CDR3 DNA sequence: TGTGCCACCAGCAGCCCAGGGACAGGGCGTCAGCCCCAGCATTTT.

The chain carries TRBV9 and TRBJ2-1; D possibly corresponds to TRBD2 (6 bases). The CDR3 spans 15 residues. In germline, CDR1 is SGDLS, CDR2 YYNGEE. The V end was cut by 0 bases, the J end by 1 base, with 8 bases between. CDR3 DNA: TGTGCCAGCAGCGTAGGTGGGGGGTCCTACAATGAGCAGTTCTTC. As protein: CASSVGGGSYNEQFF.

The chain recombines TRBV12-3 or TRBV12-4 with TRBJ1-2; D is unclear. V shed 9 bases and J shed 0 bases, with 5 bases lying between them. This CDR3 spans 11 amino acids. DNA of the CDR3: TGTGCCAGTCAAGCTAACTATGGCTACACCTTC. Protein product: CASQANYGYTF.

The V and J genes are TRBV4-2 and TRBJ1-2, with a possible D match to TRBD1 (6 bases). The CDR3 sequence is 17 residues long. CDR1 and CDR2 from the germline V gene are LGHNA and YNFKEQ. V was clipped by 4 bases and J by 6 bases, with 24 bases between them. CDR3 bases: TGTGCCAGCAGCCGGGTGGGCGGTGGGGGGCCCGCAAATGGCTACACCTTC. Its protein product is CASSRVGGGGPANGYTF.

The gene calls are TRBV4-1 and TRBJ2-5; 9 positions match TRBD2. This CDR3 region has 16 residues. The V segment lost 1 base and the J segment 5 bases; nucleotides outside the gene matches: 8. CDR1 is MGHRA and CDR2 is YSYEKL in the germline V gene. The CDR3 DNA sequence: TGCGCCAGCAGCCAAGGCGGGGGGGCGTTTAGCGAGACCCAGTACTTC. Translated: CASSQGGGAFSETQYF.